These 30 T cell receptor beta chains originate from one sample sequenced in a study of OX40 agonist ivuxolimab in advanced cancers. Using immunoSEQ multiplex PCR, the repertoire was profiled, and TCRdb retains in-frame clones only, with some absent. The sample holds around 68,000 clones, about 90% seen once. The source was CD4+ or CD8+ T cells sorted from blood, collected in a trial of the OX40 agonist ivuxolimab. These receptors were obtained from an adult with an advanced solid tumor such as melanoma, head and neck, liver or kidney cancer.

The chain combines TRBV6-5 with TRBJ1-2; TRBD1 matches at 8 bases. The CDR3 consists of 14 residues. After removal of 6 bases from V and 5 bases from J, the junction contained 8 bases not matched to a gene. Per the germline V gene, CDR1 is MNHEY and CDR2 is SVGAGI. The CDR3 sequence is CASRATGGLYGYTF. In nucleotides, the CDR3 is TGTGCCAGCAGGGCCACAGGGGGTCTTTATGGCTACACCTTC.

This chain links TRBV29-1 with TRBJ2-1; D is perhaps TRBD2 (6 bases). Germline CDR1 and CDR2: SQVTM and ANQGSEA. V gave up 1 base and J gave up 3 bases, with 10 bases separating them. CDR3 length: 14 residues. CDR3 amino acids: CSVEVAEGYNEQFF. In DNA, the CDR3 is TGCAGCGTTGAAGTAGCGGAAGGCTACAATGAGCAGTTCTTC.

CDR3 loop: CASRSSGNYEQYF. The CDR3 DNA reads TGTGCCAGCAGATCCAGCGGGAACTACGAGCAGTACTTC. The chain links TRBV6-5 to TRBJ2-7; 7 nucleotides line up with TRBD2. Germline V gives CDR1 MNHEY, CDR2 SVGAGI. This CDR3 comprises 13 residues. V shed 6 bases and J 3 bases; nucleotides not matched to a gene: 5.

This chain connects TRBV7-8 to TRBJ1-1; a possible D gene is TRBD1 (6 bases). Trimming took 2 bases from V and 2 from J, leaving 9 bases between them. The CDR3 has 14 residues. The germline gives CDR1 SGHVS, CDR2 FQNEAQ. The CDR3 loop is CASSLQGRNTEAFF. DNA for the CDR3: TGTGCCAGCAGCTTACAGGGGCGCAACACTGAAGCTTTCTTT.

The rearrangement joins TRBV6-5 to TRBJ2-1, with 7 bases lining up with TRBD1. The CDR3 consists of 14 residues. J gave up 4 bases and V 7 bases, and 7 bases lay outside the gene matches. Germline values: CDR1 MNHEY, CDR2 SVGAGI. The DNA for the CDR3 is TGTGCCAGCACCGAGGGGGCTTCATACAATGAGCAGTTCTTC. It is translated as CASTEGASYNEQFF.

CDR3 DNA: TGTGCCAGCAGCGTAGCTACAGGCTTAAATTCACCCCTCCACTTT. This sequence encodes CASSVATGLNSPLHF. The chain recombines TRBV9 with TRBJ1-6; a possible D gene is TRBD1 (5 bases). The CDR3 loop spans 15 amino acids. Germline loops: CDR1 SGDLS, CDR2 YYNGEE. The V end lost 0 bases, the J end lost 7 bases, and 11 bases lay between the germline ends.

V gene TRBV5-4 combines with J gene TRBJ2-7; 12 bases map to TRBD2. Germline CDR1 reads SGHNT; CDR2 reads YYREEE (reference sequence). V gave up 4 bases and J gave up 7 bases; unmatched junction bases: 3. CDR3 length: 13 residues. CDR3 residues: CASSHGLAGEQYF. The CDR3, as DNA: TGTGCCAGCAGCCACGGACTAGCGGGGGAGCAGTACTTC.

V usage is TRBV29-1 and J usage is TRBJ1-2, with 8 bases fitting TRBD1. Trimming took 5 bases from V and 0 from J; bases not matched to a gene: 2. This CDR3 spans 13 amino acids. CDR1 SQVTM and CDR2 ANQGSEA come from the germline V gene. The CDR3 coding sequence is TGCAGCGTTAGGACAGGGCCTAACTATGGCTACACCTTC. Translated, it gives CSVRTGPNYGYTF. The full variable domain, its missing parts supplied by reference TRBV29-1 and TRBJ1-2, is SAVISQKPSRDICQRGTSLTIQCQVDSQVTMMFWYRQQPGQSLTLIATANQGSEATYESGFVIDKFPISRPNLTFSTLTVSNMSPEDSSIYLCSVRTGPNYGYTFGSGTRLTVV.

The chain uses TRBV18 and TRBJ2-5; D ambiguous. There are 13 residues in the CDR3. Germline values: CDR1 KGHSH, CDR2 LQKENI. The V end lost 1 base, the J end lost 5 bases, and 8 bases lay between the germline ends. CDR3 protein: CASSPRLQETQYF. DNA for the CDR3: TGTGCCAGCTCACCACGGCTTCAGGAGACCCAGTACTTC. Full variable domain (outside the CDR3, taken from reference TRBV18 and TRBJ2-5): NAGVMQNPRHLVRRRGQEARLRCSPMKGHSHVYWYRQLPEEGLKFMVYLQKENIIDESGMPKERFSAEFPKEGPSILRIQQVVRGDSAAYFCASSPRLQETQYFGPGTRLLVL.

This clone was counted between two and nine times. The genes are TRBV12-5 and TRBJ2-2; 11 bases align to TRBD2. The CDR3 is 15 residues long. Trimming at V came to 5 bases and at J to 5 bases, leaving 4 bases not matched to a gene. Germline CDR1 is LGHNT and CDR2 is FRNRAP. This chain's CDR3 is CASGRGLAETGELFF. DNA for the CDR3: TGTGCTAGTGGTCGGGGACTAGCGGAAACCGGGGAGCTGTTTTTT.

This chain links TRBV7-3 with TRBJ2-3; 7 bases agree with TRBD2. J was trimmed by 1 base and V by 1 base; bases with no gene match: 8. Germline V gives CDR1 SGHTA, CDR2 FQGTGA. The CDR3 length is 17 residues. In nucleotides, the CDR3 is TGTGCCAGCAGCTTAAAAAGGTTAGCGGGTGGCACAGATACGCAGTATTTT. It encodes CASSLKRLAGGTDTQYF.

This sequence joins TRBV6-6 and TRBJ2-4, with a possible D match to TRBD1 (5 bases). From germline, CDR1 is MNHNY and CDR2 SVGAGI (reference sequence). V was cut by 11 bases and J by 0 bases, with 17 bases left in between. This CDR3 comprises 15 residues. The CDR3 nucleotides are TGTGCCTCCACGACAGCAGTCCTAGCCAAAAACATTCAGTACTTC. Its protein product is CASTTAVLAKNIQYF.

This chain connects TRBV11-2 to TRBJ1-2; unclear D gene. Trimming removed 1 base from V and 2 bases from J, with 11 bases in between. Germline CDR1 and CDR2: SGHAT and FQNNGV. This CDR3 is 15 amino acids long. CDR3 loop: CASSLVRLANYGYTF. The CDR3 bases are TGTGCCAGCAGCTTAGTTAGGTTAGCGAACTATGGCTACACCTTC.

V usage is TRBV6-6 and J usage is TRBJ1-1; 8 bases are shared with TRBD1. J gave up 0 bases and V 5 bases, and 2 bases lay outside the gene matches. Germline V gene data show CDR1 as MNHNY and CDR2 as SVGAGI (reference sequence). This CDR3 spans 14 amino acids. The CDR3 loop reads CASSGQGVNTEAFF. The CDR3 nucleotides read TGTGCCAGCAGTGGACAGGGAGTGAACACTGAAGCTTTCTTT.

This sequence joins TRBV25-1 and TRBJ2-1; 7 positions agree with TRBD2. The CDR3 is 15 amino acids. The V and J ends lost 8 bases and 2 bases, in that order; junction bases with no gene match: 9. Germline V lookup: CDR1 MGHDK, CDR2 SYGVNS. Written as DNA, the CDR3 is TGTGCCAGCCTACCGGGGGGACTCCCCTACAATGAGCAGTTCTTC. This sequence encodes CASLPGGLPYNEQFF.

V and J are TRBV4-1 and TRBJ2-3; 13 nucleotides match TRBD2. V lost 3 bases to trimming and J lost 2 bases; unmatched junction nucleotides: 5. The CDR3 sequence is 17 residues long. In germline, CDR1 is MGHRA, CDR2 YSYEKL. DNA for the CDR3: TGCGCCAGCAGCCAGGGTGGACTAGCGGGAGTCACAGATACGCAGTATTTT. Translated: CASSQGGLAGVTDTQYF.

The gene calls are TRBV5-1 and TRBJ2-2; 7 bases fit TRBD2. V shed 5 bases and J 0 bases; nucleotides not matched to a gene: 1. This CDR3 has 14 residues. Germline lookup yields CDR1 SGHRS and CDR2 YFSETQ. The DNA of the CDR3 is TGCGCCAGCAGTGCGGGGGCGAACACCGGGGAGCTGTTTTTT. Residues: CASSAGANTGELFF.

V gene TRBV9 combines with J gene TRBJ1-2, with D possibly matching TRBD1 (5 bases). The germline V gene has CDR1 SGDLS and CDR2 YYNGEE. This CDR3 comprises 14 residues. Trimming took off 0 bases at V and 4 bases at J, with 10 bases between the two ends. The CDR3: CASSVGTGTYGYTF. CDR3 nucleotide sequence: TGTGCCAGCAGCGTAGGGACGGGGACCTATGGCTACACCTTC.

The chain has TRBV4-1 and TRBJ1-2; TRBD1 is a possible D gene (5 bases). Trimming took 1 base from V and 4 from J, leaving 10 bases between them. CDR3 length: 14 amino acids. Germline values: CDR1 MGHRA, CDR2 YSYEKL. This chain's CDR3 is CASSQGRALYGYTF. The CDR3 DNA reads TGCGCCAGCAGCCAAGGCAGGGCGCTCTATGGCTACACCTTC.

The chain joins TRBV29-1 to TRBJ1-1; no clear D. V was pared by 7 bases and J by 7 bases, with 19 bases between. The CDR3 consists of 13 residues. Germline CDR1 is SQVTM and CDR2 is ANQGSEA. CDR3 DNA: TGCAGCGCTGTAATCTTTTCGGTTGGTGAAGCTTTCTTT. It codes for CSAVIFSVGEAFF.

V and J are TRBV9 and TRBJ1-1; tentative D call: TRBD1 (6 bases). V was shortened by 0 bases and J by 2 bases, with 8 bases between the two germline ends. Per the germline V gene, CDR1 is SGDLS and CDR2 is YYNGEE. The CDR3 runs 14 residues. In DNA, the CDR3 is TGTGCCAGCAGCGTAGTAGGGGGTAACACTGAAGCTTTCTTT. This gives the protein CASSVVGGNTEAFF.

CDR3 protein: CASSVTWDHSEGYTF. The CDR3 coding sequence is TGTGCCAGCAGCGTGACCTGGGACCACTCAGAGGGCTACACCTTC. V usage is TRBV9 and J usage is TRBJ1-2; D is possibly TRBD1 (5 bases). Germline V gene data show CDR1 as SGDLS and CDR2 as YYNGEE. The V end lost 2 bases, the J end lost 8 bases, and 19 bases lay between the germline ends. The CDR3 loop spans 15 amino acids.

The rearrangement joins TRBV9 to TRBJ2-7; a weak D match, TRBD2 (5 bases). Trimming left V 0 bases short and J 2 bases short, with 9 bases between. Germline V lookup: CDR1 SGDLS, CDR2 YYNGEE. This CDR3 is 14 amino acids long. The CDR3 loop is CASSVGLAAYEQYF. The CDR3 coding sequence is TGTGCCAGCAGCGTAGGTCTAGCAGCCTACGAGCAGTACTTC.

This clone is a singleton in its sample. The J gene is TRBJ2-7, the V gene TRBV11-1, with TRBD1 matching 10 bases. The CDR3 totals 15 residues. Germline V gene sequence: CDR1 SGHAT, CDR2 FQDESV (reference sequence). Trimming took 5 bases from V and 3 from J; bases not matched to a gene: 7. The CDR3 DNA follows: TGTGCCAGCAGCGGACCGACAGGGGGCAACTACGAGCAGTACTTC. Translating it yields CASSGPTGGNYEQYF. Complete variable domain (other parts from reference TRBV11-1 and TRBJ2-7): EAEVAQSPRYKITEKSQAVAFWCDPISGHATLYWYRQILGQGPELLVQFQDESVVDDSQLPKDRFSAERLKGVDSTLKIQPAELGDSAMYLCASSGPTGGNYEQYFGPGTRLTVT.

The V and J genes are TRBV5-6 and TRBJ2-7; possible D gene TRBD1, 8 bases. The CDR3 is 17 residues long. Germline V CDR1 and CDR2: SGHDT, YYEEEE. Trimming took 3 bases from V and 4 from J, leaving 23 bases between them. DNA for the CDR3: TGTGCCAGCAGCTACCCACTAGCGAGGACAGGGATATACGAGCAGTACTTC. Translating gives CASSYPLARTGIYEQYF.

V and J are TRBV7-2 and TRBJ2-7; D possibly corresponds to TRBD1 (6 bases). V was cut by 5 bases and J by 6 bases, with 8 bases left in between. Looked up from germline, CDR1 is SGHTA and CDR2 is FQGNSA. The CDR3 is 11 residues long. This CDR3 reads CASSRTAEQYF. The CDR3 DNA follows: TGTGCCAGCAGCCGGACAGCCGAGCAGTACTTC.

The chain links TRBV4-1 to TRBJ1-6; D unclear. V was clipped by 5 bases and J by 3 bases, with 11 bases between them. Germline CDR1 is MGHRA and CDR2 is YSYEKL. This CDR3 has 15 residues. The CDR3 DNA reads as TGCGCCAGCAGCAAAGCGGAGGGCTATAATTCACCCCTCCACTTT. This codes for CASSKAEGYNSPLHF.

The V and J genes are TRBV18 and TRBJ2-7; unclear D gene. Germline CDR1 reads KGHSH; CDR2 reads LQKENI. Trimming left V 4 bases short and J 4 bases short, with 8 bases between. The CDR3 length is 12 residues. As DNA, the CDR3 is TGTGCCAGCTCACAGGCAGAGTACGAGCAGTACTTC. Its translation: CASSQAEYEQYF.

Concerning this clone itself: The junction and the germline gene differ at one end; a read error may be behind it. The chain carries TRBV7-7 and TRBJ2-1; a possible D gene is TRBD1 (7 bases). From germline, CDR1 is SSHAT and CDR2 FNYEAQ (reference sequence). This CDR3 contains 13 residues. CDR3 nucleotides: TGTGCTAGCAGCGCGGGACAGTCCAATGAGCAGTTCTTC. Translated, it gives CASSAGQSNEQFF.

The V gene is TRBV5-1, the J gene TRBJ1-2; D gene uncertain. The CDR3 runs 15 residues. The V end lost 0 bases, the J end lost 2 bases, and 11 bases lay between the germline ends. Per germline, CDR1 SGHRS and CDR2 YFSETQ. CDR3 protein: CASSLEGRRNYGYTF. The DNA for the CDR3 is TGCGCCAGCAGCTTGGAGGGCAGGCGAAACTATGGCTACACCTTC.